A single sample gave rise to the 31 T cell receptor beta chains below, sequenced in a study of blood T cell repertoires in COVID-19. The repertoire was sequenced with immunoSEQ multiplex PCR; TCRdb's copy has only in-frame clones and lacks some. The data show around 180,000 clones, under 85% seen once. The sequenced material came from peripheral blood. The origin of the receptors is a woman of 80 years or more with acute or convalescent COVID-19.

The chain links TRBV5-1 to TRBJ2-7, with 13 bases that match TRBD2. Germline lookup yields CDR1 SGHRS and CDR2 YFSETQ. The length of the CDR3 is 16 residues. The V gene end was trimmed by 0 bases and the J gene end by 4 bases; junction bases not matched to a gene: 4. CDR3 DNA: TGCGCCAGCAGCTTGGGGCGGACTAGCGGGAGTTACGAGCAGTACTTC. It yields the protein CASSLGRTSGSYEQYF.

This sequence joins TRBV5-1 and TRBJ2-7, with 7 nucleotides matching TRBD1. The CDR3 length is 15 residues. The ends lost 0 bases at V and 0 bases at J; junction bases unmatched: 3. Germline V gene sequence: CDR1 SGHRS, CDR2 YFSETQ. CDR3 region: CASSLGGQLSYEQYF. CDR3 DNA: TGCGCCAGCAGCTTGGGGGGACAGCTCTCCTACGAGCAGTACTTC.

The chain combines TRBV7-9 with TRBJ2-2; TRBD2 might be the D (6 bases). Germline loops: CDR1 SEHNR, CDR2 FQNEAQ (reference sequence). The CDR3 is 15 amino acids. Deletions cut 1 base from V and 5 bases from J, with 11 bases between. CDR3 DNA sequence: TGTGCCAGCAGCTTAGAGGGACTCCGAACCGGGGAGCTGTTTTTT. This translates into CASSLEGLRTGELFF. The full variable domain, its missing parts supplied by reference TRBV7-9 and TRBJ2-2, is DTGVSQNPRHKITKRGQNVTFRCDPISEHNRLYWYRQTLGQGPEFLTYFQNEAQLEKSRLLSDRFSAERPKGSFSTLEIQRTEQGDSAMYLCASSLEGLRTGELFFGEGSRLTVL.

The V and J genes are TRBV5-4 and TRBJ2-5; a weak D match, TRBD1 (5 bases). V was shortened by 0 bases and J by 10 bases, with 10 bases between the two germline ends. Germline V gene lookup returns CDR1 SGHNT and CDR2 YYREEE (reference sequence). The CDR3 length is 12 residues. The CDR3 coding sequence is TGTGCCAGCAGCTTGGAGTATACAGGCCAGTACTTC. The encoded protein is CASSLEYTGQYF.

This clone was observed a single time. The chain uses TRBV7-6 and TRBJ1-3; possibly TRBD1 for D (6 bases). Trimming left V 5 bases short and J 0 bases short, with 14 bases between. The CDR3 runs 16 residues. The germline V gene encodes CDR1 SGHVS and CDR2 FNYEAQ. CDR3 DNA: TGTGCCAGCAGCCCATGGTGGACAGCCTCTGGAAACACCATATATTTT. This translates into CASSPWWTASGNTIYF. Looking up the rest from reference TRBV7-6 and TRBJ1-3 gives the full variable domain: GAGVSQSPRYKVTKRGQDVALRCDPISGHVSLYWYRQALGQGPEFLTYFNYEAQQDKSGLPNDRFSAERPEGSISTLTIQRTEQRDSAMYRCASSPWWTASGNTIYFGEGSWLTVV.

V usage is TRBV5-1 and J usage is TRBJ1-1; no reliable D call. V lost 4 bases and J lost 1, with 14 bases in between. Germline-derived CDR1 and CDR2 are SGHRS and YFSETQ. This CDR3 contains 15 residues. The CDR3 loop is CASSLAAVGNTEAFF. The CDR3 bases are TGCGCCAGCAGCCTGGCCGCGGTTGGGAACACTGAAGCTTTCTTT. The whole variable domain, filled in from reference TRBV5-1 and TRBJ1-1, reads KAGVTQTPRYLIKTRGQQVTLSCSPISGHRSVSWYQQTPGQGLQFLFEYFSETQRNKGNFPGRFSGRQFSNSRSEMNVSTLELGDSALYLCASSLAAVGNTEAFFGQGTRLTVV.

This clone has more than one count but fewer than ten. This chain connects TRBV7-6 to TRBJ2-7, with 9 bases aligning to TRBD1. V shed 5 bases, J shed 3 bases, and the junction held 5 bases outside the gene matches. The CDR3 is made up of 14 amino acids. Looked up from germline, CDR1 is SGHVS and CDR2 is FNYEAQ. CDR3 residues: CASSLGGQGYEQYF. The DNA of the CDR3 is TGTGCCAGCAGCCTCGGGGGACAGGGCTACGAGCAGTACTTC.

In nucleotides, the CDR3 is TGTGCCACCAGCATGGGGGCGGGAGGGCTTTACGAGCAGTACTTC. Translating gives CATSMGAGGLYEQYF. The rearrangement links TRBV15 to TRBJ2-7; 9 bases agree with TRBD2. Losses at the gene ends were 4 bases for V and 4 bases for J; bases not matched to a gene: 8. This CDR3 is built from 15 residues. Germline CDR1 is LNHNV and CDR2 is YYDKDF (reference sequence). The variable domain in full, with the rest retrieved from reference TRBV15 and TRBJ2-7, is DAMVIQNPRYQVTQFGKPVTLSCSQTLNHNVMYWYQQKSSQAPKLLFHYYDKDFNNEADTPDNFQSRRPNTSFCFLDIRSPGLGDTAMYLCATSMGAGGLYEQYFGPGTRLTVT.

The CDR3 loop is CASSGGPSYEQYF. The DNA for the CDR3 is TGTGCCAGCAGCGGAGGGCCCTCCTACGAGCAGTACTTC. The V call is TRBV9, the J call TRBJ2-7; TRBD2 is a possible D gene (5 bases). CDR3 length equals 13 residues. CDR1 and CDR2 from the germline V gene are SGDLS and YYNGEE. The ends were cut back, 3 bases at V and 0 bases at J, with 7 bases in the middle.

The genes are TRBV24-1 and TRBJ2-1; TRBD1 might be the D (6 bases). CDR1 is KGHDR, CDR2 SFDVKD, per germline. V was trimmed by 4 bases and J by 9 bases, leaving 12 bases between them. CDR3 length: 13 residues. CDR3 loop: CATSEPQGLEQFF. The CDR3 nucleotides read TGTGCCACCAGTGAGCCCCAGGGGCTTGAGCAGTTCTTC.

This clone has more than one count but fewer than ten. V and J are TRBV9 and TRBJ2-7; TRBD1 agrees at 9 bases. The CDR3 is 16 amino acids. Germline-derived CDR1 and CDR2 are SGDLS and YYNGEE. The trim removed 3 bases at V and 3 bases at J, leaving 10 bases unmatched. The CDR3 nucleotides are TGTGCCAGCAGCGCCTTTCCGGGACAGGGACTCTACGAGCAGTACTTC. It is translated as CASSAFPGQGLYEQYF.

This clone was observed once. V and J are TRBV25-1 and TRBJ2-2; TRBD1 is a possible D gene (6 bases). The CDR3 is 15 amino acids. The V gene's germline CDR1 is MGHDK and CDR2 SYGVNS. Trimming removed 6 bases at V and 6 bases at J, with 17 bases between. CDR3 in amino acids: CASSGAQGRAGELFF. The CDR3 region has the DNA TGTGCCAGCAGCGGAGCGCAGGGGCGCGCCGGGGAGCTGTTTTTT.

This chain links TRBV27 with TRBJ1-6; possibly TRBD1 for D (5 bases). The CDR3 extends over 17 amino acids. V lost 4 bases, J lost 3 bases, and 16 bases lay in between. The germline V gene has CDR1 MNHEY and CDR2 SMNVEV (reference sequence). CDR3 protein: CASSSRDSRRYNSPLHF. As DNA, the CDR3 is TGTGCCAGCAGTTCTCGGGACTCCAGGCGCTATAATTCACCCCTCCACTTT.

CDR3 sequence reads: CASSPRTGEGYTF. CDR3 in DNA: TGTGCCAGCAGTCCGCGGACAGGGGAAGGCTACACCTTC. This sequence joins TRBV28 and TRBJ1-2; 9 bases map to TRBD1. CDR3 length: 13 amino acids. V lost 5 bases, J lost 8 bases, and 6 bases stayed unmatched. The germline CDR1 and CDR2 sequences are MDHEN and SYDVKM.

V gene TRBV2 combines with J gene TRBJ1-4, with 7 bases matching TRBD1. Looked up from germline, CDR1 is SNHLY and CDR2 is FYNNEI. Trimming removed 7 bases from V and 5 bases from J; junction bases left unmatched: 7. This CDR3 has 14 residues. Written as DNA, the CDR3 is TGTGCCAGCACTAACAGGGGCATCAATGAAAAACTGTTTTTT. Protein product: CASTNRGINEKLFF.

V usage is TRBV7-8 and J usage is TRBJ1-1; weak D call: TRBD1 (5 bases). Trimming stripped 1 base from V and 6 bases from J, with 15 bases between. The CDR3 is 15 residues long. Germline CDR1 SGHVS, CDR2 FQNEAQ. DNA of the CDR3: TGTGCCAGCAGCTTAGAGGTGGGGGGGATACCTGAAGCTTTCTTT. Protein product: CASSLEVGGIPEAFF.

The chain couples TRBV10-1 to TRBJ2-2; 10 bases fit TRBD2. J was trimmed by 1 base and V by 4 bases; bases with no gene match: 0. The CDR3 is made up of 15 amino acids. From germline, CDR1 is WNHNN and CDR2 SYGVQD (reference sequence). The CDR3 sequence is CASSGTSGNTGELFF. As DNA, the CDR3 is TGCGCCAGCAGTGGGACTAGCGGGAACACCGGGGAGCTGTTTTTT.

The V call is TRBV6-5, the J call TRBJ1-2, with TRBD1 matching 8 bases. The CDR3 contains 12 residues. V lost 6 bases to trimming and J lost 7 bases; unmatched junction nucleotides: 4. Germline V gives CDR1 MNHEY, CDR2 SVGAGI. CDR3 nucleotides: TGTGCCAGCAGCGGGACAGGCGCTGGCTACACCTTC. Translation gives CASSGTGAGYTF.

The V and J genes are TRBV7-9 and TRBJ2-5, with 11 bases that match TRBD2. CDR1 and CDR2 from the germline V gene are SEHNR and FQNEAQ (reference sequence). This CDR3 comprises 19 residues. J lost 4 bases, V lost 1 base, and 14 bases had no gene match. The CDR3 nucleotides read TGTGCCAGCAGCTTAGGAGGGAGTGCGGTAGCGGGGGGGCCAGAGACCCAGTACTTC. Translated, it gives CASSLGGSAVAGGPETQYF.

The CDR3 loop is CASSVGGLAYEQYF. The DNA for the CDR3 is TGTGCCAGCAGTGTTGGGGGACTAGCGTACGAGCAGTACTTC. The J gene is TRBJ2-7, the V gene TRBV2, with TRBD2 matching over 10 bases. Germline lookup yields CDR1 SNHLY and CDR2 FYNNEI. The CDR3 runs 14 residues. V was pared by 4 bases and J by 4 bases, with 4 bases of the junction left unmatched.

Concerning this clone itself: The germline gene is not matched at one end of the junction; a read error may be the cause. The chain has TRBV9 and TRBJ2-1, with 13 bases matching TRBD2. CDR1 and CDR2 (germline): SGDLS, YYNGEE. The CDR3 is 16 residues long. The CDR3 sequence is CASSRTSGGPYDEQFF. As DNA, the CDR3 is TGTGCCAGCAGCCGGACTAGCGGGGGACCCTACGATGAGCAGTTCTTC. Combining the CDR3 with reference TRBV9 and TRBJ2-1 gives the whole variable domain DSGVTQTPKHLITATGQRVTLRCSPRSGDLSVYWYQQSLDQGLQFLIQYYNGEERAKGNILERFSAQQFPDLHSELNLSSLELGDSALYFCASSRTSGGPYDEQFFGPGTRLTVL.

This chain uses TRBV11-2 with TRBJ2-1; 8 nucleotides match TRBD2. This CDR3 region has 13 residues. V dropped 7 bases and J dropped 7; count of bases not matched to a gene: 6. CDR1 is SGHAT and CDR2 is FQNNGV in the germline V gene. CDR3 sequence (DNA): TGTGCCAGCACATCGGGAGGGGGGAATGAGCAGTTCTTC. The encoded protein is CASTSGGGNEQFF.

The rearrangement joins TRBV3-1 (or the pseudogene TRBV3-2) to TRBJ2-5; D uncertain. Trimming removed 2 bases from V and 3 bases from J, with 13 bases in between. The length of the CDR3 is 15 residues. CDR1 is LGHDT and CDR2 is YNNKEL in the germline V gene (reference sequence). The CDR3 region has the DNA TGTGCCAGCAGCCAATCCGCGGCCAACGAAGAGACCCAGTACTTC. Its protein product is CASSQSAANEETQYF.

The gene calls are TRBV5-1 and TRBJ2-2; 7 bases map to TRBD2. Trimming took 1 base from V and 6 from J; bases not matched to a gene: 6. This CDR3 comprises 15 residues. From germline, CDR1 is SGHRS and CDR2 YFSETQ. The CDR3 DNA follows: TGCGCCAGCAGCTTGTATTTAGGGAGGGCCGGGGAGCTGTTTTTT. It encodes CASSLYLGRAGELFF.

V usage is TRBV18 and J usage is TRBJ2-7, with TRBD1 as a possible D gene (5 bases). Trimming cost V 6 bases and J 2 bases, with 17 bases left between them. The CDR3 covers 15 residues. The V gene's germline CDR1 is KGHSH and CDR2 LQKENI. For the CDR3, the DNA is TGTGCCAGCTCGTCAAGACAGATCAGCCCCTACGAGCAGTACTTC. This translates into CASSSRQISPYEQYF. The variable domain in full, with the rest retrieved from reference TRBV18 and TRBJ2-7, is NAGVMQNPRHLVRRRGQEARLRCSPMKGHSHVYWYRQLPEEGLKFMVYLQKENIIDESGMPKERFSAEFPKEGPSILRIQQVVRGDSAAYFCASSSRQISPYEQYFGPGTRLTVT.

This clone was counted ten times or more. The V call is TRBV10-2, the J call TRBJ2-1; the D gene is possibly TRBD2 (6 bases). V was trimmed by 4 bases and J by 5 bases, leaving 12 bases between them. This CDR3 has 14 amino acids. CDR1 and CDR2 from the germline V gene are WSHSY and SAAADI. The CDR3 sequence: CASSAEGFHNEQFF. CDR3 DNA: TGCGCCAGCAGTGCGGAGGGGTTCCACAATGAGCAGTTCTTC.

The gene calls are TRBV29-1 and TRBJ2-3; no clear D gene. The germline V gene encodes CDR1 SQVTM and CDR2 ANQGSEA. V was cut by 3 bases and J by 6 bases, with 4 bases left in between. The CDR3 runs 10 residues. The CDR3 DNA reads TGCAGCGTTGAGAGTGATACGCAGTATTTT. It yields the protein CSVESDTQYF.

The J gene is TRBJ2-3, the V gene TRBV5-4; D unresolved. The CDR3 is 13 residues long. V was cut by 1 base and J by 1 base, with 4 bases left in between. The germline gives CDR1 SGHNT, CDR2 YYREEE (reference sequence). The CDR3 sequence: CASSLPGTDTQYF. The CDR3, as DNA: TGTGCCAGCAGCTTGCCCGGCACAGATACGCAGTATTTT.

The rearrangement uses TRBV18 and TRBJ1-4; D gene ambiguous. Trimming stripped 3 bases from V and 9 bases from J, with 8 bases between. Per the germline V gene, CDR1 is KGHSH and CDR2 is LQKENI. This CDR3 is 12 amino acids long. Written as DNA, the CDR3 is TGTGCCAGCTCACCGGGCAGCCAAAAACTGTTTTTT. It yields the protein CASSPGSQKLFF.

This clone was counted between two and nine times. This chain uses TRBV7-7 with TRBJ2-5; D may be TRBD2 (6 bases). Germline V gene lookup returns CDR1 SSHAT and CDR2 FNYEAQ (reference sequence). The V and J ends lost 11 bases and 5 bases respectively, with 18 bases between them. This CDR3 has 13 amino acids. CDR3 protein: CAVTRGWGETQYF. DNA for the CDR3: TGTGCCGTCACGCGGGGATGGGGGGAGACCCAGTACTTC.

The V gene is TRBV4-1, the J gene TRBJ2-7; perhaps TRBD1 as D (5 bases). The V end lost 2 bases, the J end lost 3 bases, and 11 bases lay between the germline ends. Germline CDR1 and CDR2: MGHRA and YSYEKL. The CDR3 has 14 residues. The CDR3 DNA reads TGCGCCAGCAGCCAATACAAGGGGTTCTACGAGCAGTACTTC. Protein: CASSQYKGFYEQYF.